This T cell receptor (beta chain) appears in the sequencing data of a study of shared clonotypes between healthy human individuals. Findings and caveats of the study: Incompleteness in sorted-subset sequencing, despite large depth, was shown by rarefaction. A generally larger estimated richness was seen in naive subsets than in memory subsets.

Source study methods: ImmunoSEQ output lacked quality scores and full-length reads, limiting matched filtering. Only in-frame clones appear in the TCRdb table, and some are missing; sequencing was by immunoSEQ multiplex PCR. That table is the source of V, J and clone size, and D and trimming were worked out from the DNA. Of approximately 2.3 million clones listed, more than 85% are singletons. Subsets obtained from CD4+ cells comprised CD45RA+ naive and CD45RA-negative memory cells. Turning to this clone: What it recognizes is unknown. This specimen includes other DNA sequences encoding the same CDR3.

This receptor was identified in a man aged 18 to 30 in good health. Some clones in this sample may be carry-over from other donors' samples. The sample comprised naive CD4+ T cells from PBMCs. Described subset: CD45RA+ positively selected.

The CDR3 region has the DNA TGTGCCAGCAGCCCCAGGGGACCCTACGAGCAGTACTTC. Protein: CASSPRGPYEQYF. The chain links TRBV5-6 to TRBJ2-7; D perhaps matches TRBD1 (6 bases). The V gene's germline CDR1 is SGHDT and CDR2 YYEEEE. This CDR3 has 13 residues. The V end lost 4 bases, the J end lost 2 bases, and 10 bases lay between the germline ends.